This is a list of T cell receptor beta chains from one sample in a study of beta chain features in type 1 diabetes. Sequenced by immunoSEQ multiplex PCR; TCRdb stores in-frame clones only, minus some. Of about 340,000 clones in the sample, around an eighth were seen once. Sequencing used naive CD4+ T cells from blood. These receptors came from a woman younger than 35 with type 1 diabetes. The conserved cysteine and the conserved F or W are not part of the CDR3 here. Each record gives: V gene, CDR3 length, J gene, CDR3 protein.

V: TRBV18
length: 12
J: TRBJ1-1
CDR3: ASSPGTGATEAF

V: TRBV9
length: 16
J: TRBJ2-1
CDR3: ASSVGSPLASMTNEQF

V: TRBV19
length: 11
J: TRBJ1-1
CDR3: ASSHITNTEAF

V: TRBV5-1
length: 11
J: TRBJ1-1
CDR3: ASSSTGDTEAF

V: TRBV7-9
length: 11
J: TRBJ1-5
CDR3: ASSLEQGEPQH

V: TRBV4-2
length: 15
J: -
CDR3: ASSQDRPSYRGYEQY

V: TRBV5-1
length: 13
J: TRBJ1-1
CDR3: ASSLSARVNTEAF

V: TRBV4-1
length: 13
J: TRBJ1-5
CDR3: ASSQAPLTAQPQH

V: TRBV7-8
length: 11
J: TRBJ2-1
CDR3: ASLPTGDNEQF

V: TRBV5-1
length: 11
J: TRBJ2-5
CDR3: ASSLVGEPAQY

V: TRBV9
length: 14
J: TRBJ2-5
CDR3: ASSRGLAGRRETQY

V: TRBV6-5
length: 11
J: TRBJ1-2
CDR3: ASSYDKWVGYT

V: TRBV28
length: 12
J: TRBJ2-7
CDR3: ASTAGQATYEQY

V: TRBV7-9
length: 12
J: TRBJ2-7
CDR3: ASSLTSGTYEQY

V: TRBV5-6
length: 9
J: TRBJ2-1
CDR3: ASSLRDEQF

V: TRBV19
length: 10
J: TRBJ2-1
CDR3: ASRRVGNEQF

V: TRBV15
length: 11
J: TRBJ1-1
CDR3: ATSRDTGTEAF

V: TRBV5-1
length: 16
J: TRBJ2-3
CDR3: ASSPHGLAGGPGDTQY

V: TRBV19
length: 12
J: TRBJ2-3
CDR3: ARPRESGTDTQY

V: TRBV18
length: 15
J: TRBJ2-1
CDR3: ASSPLFSGSSYNEQF

V: TRBV13
length: 14
J: TRBJ2-5
CDR3: ASSPRTSGSRETQY